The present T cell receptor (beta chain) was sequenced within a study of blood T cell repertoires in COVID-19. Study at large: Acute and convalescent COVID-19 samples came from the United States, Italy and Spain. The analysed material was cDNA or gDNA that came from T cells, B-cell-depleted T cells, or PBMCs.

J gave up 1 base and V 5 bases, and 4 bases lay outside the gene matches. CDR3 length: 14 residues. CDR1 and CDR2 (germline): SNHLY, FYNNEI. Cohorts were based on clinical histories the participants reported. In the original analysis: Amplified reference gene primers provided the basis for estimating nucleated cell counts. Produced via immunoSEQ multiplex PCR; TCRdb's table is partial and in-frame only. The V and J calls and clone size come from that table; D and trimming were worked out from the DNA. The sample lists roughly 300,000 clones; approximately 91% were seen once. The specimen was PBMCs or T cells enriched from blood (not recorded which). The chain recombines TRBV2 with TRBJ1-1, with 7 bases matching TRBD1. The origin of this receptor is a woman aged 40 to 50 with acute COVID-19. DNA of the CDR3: TGTGCCAGCAGTCTGAGACAGGGGAACACTGAAGCTTTCTTT. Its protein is CASSLRQGNTEAFF.